This T cell receptor (beta chain) came from a study of blood T cell repertoires in COVID-19. Turning to the study itself: Italy, Spain and the United States were the sources of the convalescent and acute COVID-19 samples.

Germline CDR1 PRHDT, CDR2 FYEKMQ (reference sequence). The CDR3 runs 16 residues. Losses at the gene ends were 6 bases for V and 6 bases for J; bases not matched to a gene: 14. The assay was immunoSEQ multiplex PCR, and TCRdb's table has in-frame clones only and misses some. The sample lists approximately 44,000 clones, 87% occurring once. The chain links TRBV13 to TRBJ2-1, with TRBD1 identical over 7 bases. Source material: peripheral blood. The clonotype originates from a man in his sixties with acute or convalescent COVID-19. The DNA of the CDR3 is TGTGCCAGCAGACTATACAGGGGTGAAGGTGGCAATGAGCAGTTCTTC. Its translation: CASRLYRGEGGNEQFF. The entire variable domain, with the rest obtained from reference TRBV13 and TRBJ2-1, is as follows: AAGVIQSPRHLIKEKRETATLKCYPIPRHDTVYWYQQGPGQDPQFLISFYEKMQSDKGSIPDRFSAQQFSDYHSELNMSSLELGDSALYFCASRLYRGEGGNEQFFGPGTRLTVL.